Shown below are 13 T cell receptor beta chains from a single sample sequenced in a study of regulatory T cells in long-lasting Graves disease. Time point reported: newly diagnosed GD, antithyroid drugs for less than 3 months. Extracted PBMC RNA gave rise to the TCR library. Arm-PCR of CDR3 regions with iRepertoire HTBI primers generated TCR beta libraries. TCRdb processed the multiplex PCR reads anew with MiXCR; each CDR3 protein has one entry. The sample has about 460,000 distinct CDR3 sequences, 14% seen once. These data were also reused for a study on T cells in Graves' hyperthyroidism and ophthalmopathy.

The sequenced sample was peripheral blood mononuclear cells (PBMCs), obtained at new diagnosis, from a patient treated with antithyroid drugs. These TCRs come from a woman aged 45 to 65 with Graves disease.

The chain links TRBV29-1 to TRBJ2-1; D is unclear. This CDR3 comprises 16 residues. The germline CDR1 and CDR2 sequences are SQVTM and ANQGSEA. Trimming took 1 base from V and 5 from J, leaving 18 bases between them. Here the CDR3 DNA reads TGCAGCGTTGAAGGCCTGCCCAGGATTCCTGACAATGAGCAGTTCTTC. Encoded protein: CSVEGLPRIPDNEQFF.

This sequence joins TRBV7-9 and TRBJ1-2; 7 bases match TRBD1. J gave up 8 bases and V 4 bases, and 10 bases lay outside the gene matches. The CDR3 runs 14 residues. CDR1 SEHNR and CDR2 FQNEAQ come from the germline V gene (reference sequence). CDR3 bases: TGTGCCAGCAGCTCCGACAGGGTCGGCGGCGGCTACACCTTC. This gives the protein CASSSDRVGGGYTF.

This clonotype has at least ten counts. The CDR3 protein is CASSFTSGGAYGYTF. CDR3 DNA sequence: TGTGCCAGCAGCTTTACATCAGGGGGCGCCTATGGCTACACCTTC. The chain has TRBV7-8 and TRBJ1-2; TRBD1 agrees at 8 bases. The CDR3 contains 15 residues. V gave up 3 bases and J gave up 4 bases; unmatched junction bases: 7. CDR1 and CDR2 (germline): SGHVS, FQNEAQ.

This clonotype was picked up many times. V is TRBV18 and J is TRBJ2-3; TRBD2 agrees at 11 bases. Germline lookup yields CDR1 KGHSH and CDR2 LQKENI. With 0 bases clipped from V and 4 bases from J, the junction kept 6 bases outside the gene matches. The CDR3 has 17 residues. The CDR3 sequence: CASSPPVTSGDADTQYF. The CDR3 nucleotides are TGTGCCAGCTCACCACCGGTGACTAGCGGGGACGCAGATACGCAGTATTTT.

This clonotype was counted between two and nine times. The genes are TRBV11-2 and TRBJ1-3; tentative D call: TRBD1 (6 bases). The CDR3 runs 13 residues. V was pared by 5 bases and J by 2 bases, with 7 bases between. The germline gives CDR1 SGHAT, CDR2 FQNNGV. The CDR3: CASSHRAGNTIYF. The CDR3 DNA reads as TGTGCCAGCAGCCACAGGGCTGGAAACACCATATATTTT.

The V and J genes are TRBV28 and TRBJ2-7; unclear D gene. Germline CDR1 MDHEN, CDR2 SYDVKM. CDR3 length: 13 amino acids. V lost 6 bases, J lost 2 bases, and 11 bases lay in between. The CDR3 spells CASSDATTYEQYF. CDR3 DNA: TGTGCCAGCAGCGACGCTACAACCTACGAGCAGTACTTC.

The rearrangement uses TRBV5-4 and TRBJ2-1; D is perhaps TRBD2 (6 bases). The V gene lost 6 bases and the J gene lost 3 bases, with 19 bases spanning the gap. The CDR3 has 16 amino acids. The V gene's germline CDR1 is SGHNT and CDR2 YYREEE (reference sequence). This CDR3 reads CASTIGGVRSYNEQFF. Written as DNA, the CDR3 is TGTGCCAGCACCATTGGAGGGGTGAGGAGCTACAATGAGCAGTTCTTC.

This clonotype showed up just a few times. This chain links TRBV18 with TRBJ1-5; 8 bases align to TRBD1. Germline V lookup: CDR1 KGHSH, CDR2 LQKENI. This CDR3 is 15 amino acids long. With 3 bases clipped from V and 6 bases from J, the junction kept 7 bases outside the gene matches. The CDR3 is CASSPQTGVGQPQHF. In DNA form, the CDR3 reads TGTGCCAGCTCACCTCAGACAGGGGTGGGTCAGCCCCAGCATTTT.

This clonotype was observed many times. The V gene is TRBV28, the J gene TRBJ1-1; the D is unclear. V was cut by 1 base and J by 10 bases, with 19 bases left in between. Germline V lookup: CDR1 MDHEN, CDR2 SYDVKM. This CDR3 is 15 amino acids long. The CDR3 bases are TGTGCCAGCAGTTTATCGGCGGATCGAGGAAGGGTAGCTTTCTTT. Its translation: CASSLSADRGRVAFF.

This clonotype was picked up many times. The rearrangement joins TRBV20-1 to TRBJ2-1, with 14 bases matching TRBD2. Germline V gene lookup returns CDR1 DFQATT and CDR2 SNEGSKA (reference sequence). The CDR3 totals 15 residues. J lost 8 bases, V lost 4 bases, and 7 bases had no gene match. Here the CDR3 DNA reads TGCAGTGCTACGCCGGGACTAGCGGGAGTATATGAGCAGTTCTTC. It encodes CSATPGLAGVYEQFF.

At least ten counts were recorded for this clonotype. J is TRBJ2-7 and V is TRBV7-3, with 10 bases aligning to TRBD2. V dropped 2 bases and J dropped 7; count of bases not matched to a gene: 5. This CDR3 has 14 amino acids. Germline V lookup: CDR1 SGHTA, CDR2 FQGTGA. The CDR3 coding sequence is TGTGCCAGCAGCTTACTAGCGGGAGATGGAGAGCAGTACTTC. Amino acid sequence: CASSLLAGDGEQYF.

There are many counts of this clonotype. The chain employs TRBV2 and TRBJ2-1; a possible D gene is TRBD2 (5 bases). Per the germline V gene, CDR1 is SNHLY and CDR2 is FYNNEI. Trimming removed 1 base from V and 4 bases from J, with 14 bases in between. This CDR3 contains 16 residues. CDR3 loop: CASSEDQAGGYNEQFF. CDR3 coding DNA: TGTGCCAGCAGTGAAGACCAGGCGGGCGGGTACAATGAGCAGTTCTTC.

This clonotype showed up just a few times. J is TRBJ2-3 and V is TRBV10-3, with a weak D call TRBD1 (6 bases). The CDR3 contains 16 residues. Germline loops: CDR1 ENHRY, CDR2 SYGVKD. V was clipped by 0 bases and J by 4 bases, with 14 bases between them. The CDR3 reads CAISESGIGGADTQYF. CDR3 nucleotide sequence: TGTGCCATCAGTGAGTCGGGCATAGGGGGAGCAGATACGCAGTATTTT.